This passage covers 9 T cell receptor beta chains from one sample sequenced in a study of blood T cell repertoires in COVID-19. TCRdb keeps only in-frame clones here, not all; method: immunoSEQ multiplex PCR. Of about 150,000 clones listed, 65% to 90% were seen once; the top ten hold 9% to 13%. What was sequenced was peripheral blood. The receptor set was obtained from a woman aged 55-75 years with COVID-19, enrolled during active disease.

Only one count was recorded for this clone. The rearrangement uses TRBV18 and TRBJ1-2; D unclear. Germline CDR1 KGHSH, CDR2 LQKENI. The CDR3 covers 13 residues. V dropped 4 bases and J dropped 2 bases, with 8 bases sitting between them. CDR3 protein: CASSRGVNYGYTF. CDR3 nucleotide sequence: TGTGCCAGCTCACGGGGAGTCAACTATGGCTACACCTTC. The full variable domain, with the rest looked up from reference TRBV18 and TRBJ1-2, is NAGVMQNPRHLVRRRGQEARLRCSPMKGHSHVYWYRQLPEEGLKFMVYLQKENIIDESGMPKERFSAEFPKEGPSILRIQQVVRGDSAAYFCASSRGVNYGYTFGSGTRLTVV.

This clone was recorded once. The genes are TRBV6-5 and TRBJ2-2, with D possibly matching TRBD2 (6 bases). With 8 bases removed from V and 0 bases from J, the gap between germline ends came to 13 bases. Germline lookup yields CDR1 MNHEY and CDR2 SVGAGI. CDR3 length: 15 amino acids. This chain's CDR3 is CASRGRLPNTGELFF. In DNA, the CDR3 is TGTGCCAGCCGGGGGAGGCTGCCGAACACCGGGGAGCTGTTTTTT.

The V and J genes are TRBV5-4 and TRBJ2-1; possible D gene TRBD1, 6 bases. The CDR3 is 14 amino acids. V was clipped by 6 bases and J by 6 bases, with 16 bases between them. In germline, CDR1 is SGHNT, CDR2 YYREEE (reference sequence). This CDR3 is CASTRDTQGNEQFF. CDR3 nucleotides: TGTGCCAGCACACGGGACACCCAGGGCAATGAGCAGTTCTTC.

The V call is TRBV6-4, the J call TRBJ2-3; 12 nucleotides align to TRBD2. The CDR3 has 15 amino acids. The germline V gene has CDR1 MRHNA and CDR2 SNTAGT. The trim removed 5 bases at V and 3 bases at J, leaving 3 bases unmatched. CDR3: CASSPSGGATDTQYF. The CDR3 DNA sequence: TGTGCCAGCAGTCCTAGCGGGGGGGCAACAGATACGCAGTATTTT.

This sequence joins TRBV6-5 and TRBJ2-1, with TRBD2 identical over 10 bases. The CDR3 runs to 15 residues. Germline V gives CDR1 MNHEY, CDR2 SVGAGI. Trimming cost V 5 bases and J 3 bases; bases outside gene matches: 4. In DNA, the CDR3 is TGTGCCAGCAGTCCTAGCGGGAGTTACTACAATGAGCAGTTCTTC. This gives the protein CASSPSGSYYNEQFF.

This clone appeared a single time. The chain recombines TRBV6-5 with TRBJ2-7; TRBD1 aligns across 7 bases. CDR1 MNHEY and CDR2 SVGAGI come from the germline V gene. Trimming at V came to 6 bases and at J to 7 bases, leaving 15 bases not matched to a gene. This CDR3 has 15 residues. Written as DNA, the CDR3 is TGTGCCAGCAGGATCCATCGGACAGGCCCCTCAGAGCAGTACGTC. Its translation: CASRIHRTGPSEQYV.

The rearrangement links TRBV14 to TRBJ1-2; TRBD1 matches 9 bases. The length of the CDR3 is 12 residues. J was trimmed by 8 bases and V by 5 bases; bases with no gene match: 3. The germline V gene has CDR1 SGHDN and CDR2 FVKESK. The CDR3 is CASSGTGRGYTF. CDR3 nucleotide sequence: TGTGCCAGCAGCGGGACAGGGAGAGGCTACACCTTC. Variable domain in full (rest from reference TRBV14 and TRBJ1-2): EAGVTQFPSHSVIEKGQTVTLRCDPISGHDNLYWYRRVMGKEIKFLLHFVKESKQDESGMPNNRFLAERTGGTYSTLKVQPAELEDSGVYFCASSGTGRGYTFGSGTRLTVV.

V gene TRBV19 combines with J gene TRBJ1-4, with a tentative D call TRBD1 (5 bases). There are 15 residues in the CDR3. The germline CDR1 and CDR2 sequences are LNHDA and SQIVND (reference sequence). Trimming took off 6 bases at V and 0 bases at J, with 11 bases between the two ends. The CDR3, as DNA: TGTGCCAGTAGCTCGGTGACAGCAACTAATGAAAAACTGTTTTTT. This sequence encodes CASSSVTATNEKLFF.

This clone was observed a handful of times. The rearrangement uses TRBV3-1 (or the pseudogene TRBV3-2) and TRBJ1-1, with a possible D match to TRBD1 (6 bases). V lost 3 bases and J 7 bases, leaving 15 bases between the germline ends. Germline V CDR1 and CDR2: LGHDT, YNNKEL (reference sequence). The CDR3 covers 14 residues. For the CDR3, the DNA is TGTGCCAGCAGCCAGCCCCGCCAGGACAGTGAAGCTTTCTTT. Residues: CASSQPRQDSEAFF.